Below, 32 T cell receptor beta chains from the same sample are listed, as sequenced in a study of human thymus T cells. Thymus tissue for the work was resected from patients undergoing corrective heart surgery. Using immunoSEQ multiplex PCR, the repertoire was profiled, and TCRdb retains in-frame clones only, with some absent. The sample records about 130,000 clones, around 94% being singletons. Input material: thymus tissue. These receptor sequences come from a boy younger than two with a congenital heart defect but otherwise immunologically healthy.

This clone has only one observation. The V gene is TRBV28, the J gene TRBJ1-4; the match to TRBD1 covers 9 bases. The CDR3 extends over 16 amino acids. J gave up 3 bases and V 3 bases, and 5 bases lay outside the gene matches. In germline, CDR1 is MDHEN, CDR2 SYDVKM. CDR3 DNA sequence: TGTGCCAGCAGTTTCGGTGACAGGGGGGCTAATGAAAAACTGTTTTTT. It codes for CASSFGDRGANEKLFF.

The V gene is TRBV10-2, the J gene TRBJ2-2; possibly TRBD2 for D (5 bases). The CDR3 totals 14 residues. Germline lookup yields CDR1 WSHSY and CDR2 SAAADI. With 4 bases removed from V and 4 bases from J, the gap between germline ends came to 10 bases. The CDR3 sequence: CASSGTGCTGELFF. In nucleotides, the CDR3 is TGCGCCAGCAGTGGGACGGGGTGCACCGGGGAGCTGTTTTTT.

The chain employs TRBV6-7 and TRBJ2-3; D possibly corresponds to TRBD2 (6 bases). TRBV6-7 is classed as an ORF, of uncertain function. Trimming took 7 bases from V and 0 from J, leaving 20 bases between them. The CDR3 spans 17 residues. Here the CDR3 DNA reads TGTGCCAGCACCCCCAAAAGGAGGGCACATAGCACAGATACGCAGTATTTT. Encoded protein: CASTPKRRAHSTDTQYF.

The chain employs TRBV30 and TRBJ1-6; D call uncertain. In germline, CDR1 is GTSNPN, CDR2 SVGIG (reference sequence). This CDR3 spans 17 amino acids. V lost 0 bases and J 8 bases, leaving 20 bases between the germline ends. The CDR3 nucleotides read TGTGCCTGGAGTGTAAAGGCCCCAGTAACGAGTCATTCACCCCTCCACTTT. Translated, it gives CAWSVKAPVTSHSPLHF.

The rearrangement links TRBV5-1 to TRBJ2-5; 9 bases map to TRBD1. Germline values: CDR1 SGHRS, CDR2 YFSETQ. CDR3 length equals 15 residues. V dropped 0 bases and J dropped 0; count of bases not matched to a gene: 0. CDR3 bases: TGCGCCAGCAGCTTGGGGGACAGGGACCAAGAGACCCAGTACTTC. It specifies CASSLGDRDQETQYF.

This rearrangement joins TRBV30 to TRBJ1-4; D remains unclear. V shed 0 bases and J shed 4 bases, with 9 bases lying between them. The V gene's germline CDR1 is GTSNPN and CDR2 SVGIG (reference sequence). The CDR3 contains 14 residues. The CDR3 loop is CAWSVGIRNEKLFF. The CDR3 bases are TGTGCCTGGAGTGTGGGGATCCGTAATGAAAAACTGTTTTTT.

This rearrangement joins TRBV14 to TRBJ2-2; D could derive from TRBD1 or TRBD2 (7 bases each). Looked up from germline, CDR1 is SGHDN and CDR2 is FVKESK. The CDR3 is 15 amino acids. Trimming took off 2 bases at V and 4 bases at J, with 11 bases between the two ends. CDR3: CASSQPRGGTGELFF. The CDR3 DNA sequence: TGTGCCAGCAGCCAACCCAGGGGGGGCACCGGGGAGCTGTTTTTT.

This rearrangement joins TRBV6-1 to TRBJ2-1; the match to TRBD2 covers 11 bases. Germline V gene lookup returns CDR1 MNHNS and CDR2 SASEGT. The V and J ends lost 6 bases and 1 base, in that order; junction bases with no gene match: 8. The CDR3 loop spans 17 amino acids. The CDR3 protein is CASSERLAGLSYNEQFF. CDR3 nucleotides: TGTGCCAGCAGCGAAAGACTAGCGGGGTTATCCTACAATGAGCAGTTCTTC.

This clone was detected once. The chain has TRBV4-1 and TRBJ2-1, with TRBD1 matching 10 bases. Germline CDR1 reads MGHRA; CDR2 reads YSYEKL. J was trimmed by 0 bases and V by 3 bases; bases with no gene match: 2. CDR3 length: 16 amino acids. CDR3 DNA sequence: TGCGCCAGCAGCCATAGGGACAGGGGCTCCTACAATGAGCAGTTCTTC. Translated, it gives CASSHRDRGSYNEQFF.

This chain uses TRBV18 with TRBJ2-7; TRBD1 aligns across 10 bases. Germline values: CDR1 KGHSH, CDR2 LQKENI. The V gene end was trimmed by 3 bases and the J gene end by 5 bases; junction bases not matched to a gene: 10. This CDR3 comprises 16 residues. The CDR3 coding sequence is TGTGCCAGCTCACCCCTTCCGGGACAGGGGAGCGACGAGCAGTACTTC. The encoded protein is CASSPLPGQGSDEQYF.

The chain has TRBV28 and TRBJ2-5; no clear D. The ends were cut back, 4 bases at V and 4 bases at J, with 7 bases in the middle. Germline assignment: CDR1 MDHEN and CDR2 SYDVKM. This CDR3 has 12 amino acids. The CDR3 loop reads CASSSARETQYF. The CDR3 bases are TGTGCCAGCAGTTCTGCTCGAGAGACCCAGTACTTC. Based on the CDR3 plus reference TRBV28 and TRBJ2-5, the full variable domain is DVKVTQSSRYLVKRTGEKVFLECVQDMDHENMFWYRQDPGLGLRLIYFSYDVKMKEKGDIPEGYSVSREKKERFSLILESASTNQTSMYLCASSSARETQYFGPGTRLLVL.

The gene calls are TRBV28 and TRBJ1-4; a weak D match, TRBD1 (6 bases). V was trimmed by 1 base and J by 10 bases, leaving 31 bases between them. The CDR3 runs 20 residues. Germline lookup yields CDR1 MDHEN and CDR2 SYDVKM. In DNA form, the CDR3 reads TGTGCCAGCAGTTTATCCAACCAGGGGTATGAGGATCATCGGGATGGAAAACTGTTTTTT. This codes for CASSLSNQGYEDHRDGKLFF.

The chain employs TRBV9 and TRBJ1-1, with D possibly being TRBD1 (6 bases). Germline V gene data show CDR1 as SGDLS and CDR2 as YYNGEE. The ends were cut back, 0 bases at V and 2 bases at J, with 14 bases in the middle. This CDR3 is built from 16 residues. CDR3 sequence (DNA): TGTGCCAGCAGCGTAGTCTTTTTGGACAGTAACACTGAAGCTTTCTTT. Amino acid sequence: CASSVVFLDSNTEAFF.

The chain has TRBV5-1 and TRBJ1-5; D not resolved. The V end lost 4 bases, the J end lost 5 bases, and 19 bases lay between the germline ends. The CDR3 is 16 residues long. CDR1 and CDR2 (germline): SGHRS, YFSETQ. As DNA, the CDR3 is TGCGCCAGCAGCCCCGCGATGGAGCGTAGGGATCAGCCCCAGCATTTT. Translation gives CASSPAMERRDQPQHF. The variable domain in full, completed from reference TRBV5-1 and TRBJ1-5, reads KAGVTQTPRYLIKTRGQQVTLSCSPISGHRSVSWYQQTPGQGLQFLFEYFSETQRNKGNFPGRFSGRQFSNSRSEMNVSTLELGDSALYLCASSPAMERRDQPQHFGDGTRLSIL.

The chain uses TRBV4-1 and TRBJ1-6; no firm D call. The germline gives CDR1 MGHRA, CDR2 YSYEKL. The CDR3 has 16 amino acids. Trimming took off 4 bases at V and 7 bases at J, with 17 bases between the two ends. CDR3 loop: CASSRLSWTQNSPLHF. CDR3 coding DNA: TGCGCCAGCAGCCGATTGAGCTGGACCCAGAATTCACCCCTCCACTTT.

This chain connects TRBV2 to TRBJ1-4; 8 bases align to TRBD1. Germline values: CDR1 SNHLY, CDR2 FYNNEI. This CDR3 has 15 residues. V dropped 0 bases and J dropped 5; count of bases not matched to a gene: 2. CDR3 sequence: CASSEADRENEKLFF. DNA for the CDR3: TGTGCCAGCAGTGAAGCGGACAGGGAAAATGAAAAACTGTTTTTT. The variable domain in full, with the rest retrieved from reference TRBV2 and TRBJ1-4, is EPEVTQTPSHQVTQMGQEVILRCVPISNHLYFYWYRQILGQKVEFLVSFYNNEISEKSEIFDDQFSVERPDGSNFTLKIRSTKLEDSAMYFCASSEADRENEKLFFGSGTQLSVL.

On this clone: A read error may produce the germline difference seen at one junction end. The chain uses TRBV10-1 and TRBJ2-1; D could derive from TRBD1 or TRBD2 (5 bases each). This CDR3 has 12 amino acids. The germline V gene encodes CDR1 WNHNN and CDR2 SYGVQD (reference sequence). This chain's CDR3 is CANSEGTNEQFF. The CDR3 coding sequence is TGCGCCAACAGTGAGGGGACGAATGAGCAGTTCTTC.

The CDR3 nucleotides read TGTGCCAGCAGTGGGGCACGGGACGTCCCCTATTATGGCTACACCTTC. Its translation is CASSGARDVPYYGYTF. The rearrangement joins TRBV25-1 to TRBJ1-2; tentative D call: TRBD1 (5 bases). The V end was cut by 4 bases, the J end by 5 bases, with 20 bases between. There are 16 residues in the CDR3. The germline gives CDR1 MGHDK, CDR2 SYGVNS.

This sequence joins TRBV9 and TRBJ1-5, with D possibly being TRBD1 (5 bases). The CDR3 length is 15 residues. Trimming took 4 bases from V and 6 from J, leaving 17 bases between them. Germline V CDR1 and CDR2: SGDLS, YYNGEE. The CDR3 here is CASSSGSGGSQPQHF. CDR3 bases: TGTGCCAGCAGCTCCGGATCCGGGGGTAGTCAGCCCCAGCATTTT.

In DNA, the CDR3 is TGTGCCAGCAGCGCCAAGACAGGCGCTACCAGCCCCGCACCAAGCACCATATATTTT. As protein: CASSAKTGATSPAPSTIYF. The genes are TRBV11-2 and TRBJ1-3; tentatively, D is TRBD1 (6 bases). Germline CDR1 and CDR2: SGHAT and FQNNGV. The CDR3 extends over 19 amino acids. V dropped 5 bases and J dropped 9 bases, with 32 bases sitting between them. The entire variable domain, with the rest obtained from reference TRBV11-2 and TRBJ1-3, is as follows: EAGVAQSPRYKIIEKRQSVAFWCNPISGHATLYWYQQILGQGPKLLIQFQNNGVVDDSQLPKDRFSAERLKGVDSTLKIQPAKLEDSAVYLCASSAKTGATSPAPSTIYFGEGSWLTVV.

This chain links TRBV28 with TRBJ1-1, with D unclear. This CDR3 comprises 14 residues. V lost 6 bases to trimming and J lost 2 bases, with 13 bases between them. Germline V lookup: CDR1 MDHEN, CDR2 SYDVKM. The CDR3 sequence: CASSPPDLNTEAFF. The CDR3 nucleotides are TGTGCCAGCAGCCCCCCTGACCTAAACACTGAAGCTTTCTTT.

V is TRBV7-2 and J is TRBJ1-3; D might be TRBD1 (5 bases). This CDR3 has 14 residues. The germline V gene has CDR1 SGHTA and CDR2 FQGNSA. V shed 4 bases and J shed 2 bases, with 9 bases lying between them. The CDR3 bases are TGTGCCAGCAGCTGGGGGACCACTGGAAACACCATATATTTT. It specifies CASSWGTTGNTIYF.

This chain joins TRBV27 and TRBJ1-1; D remains ambiguous. From germline, CDR1 is MNHEY and CDR2 SMNVEV (reference sequence). V lost 6 bases, J lost 0 bases, and 14 bases lay in between. The CDR3 has 15 residues. CDR3 residues: CASRGTKNLNTEAFF. Here the CDR3 DNA reads TGTGCCAGCAGGGGCACTAAGAATCTGAACACTGAAGCTTTCTTT.

V and J are TRBV5-4 and TRBJ2-7; D is tentatively TRBD1 or TRBD2 (5 bases each). Germline V lookup: CDR1 SGHNT, CDR2 YYREEE (reference sequence). CDR3 length: 15 residues. Trimming removed 0 bases from V and 5 bases from J, with 15 bases in between. CDR3 sequence reads: CASSLGVRDRDEQYF. The CDR3, as DNA: TGTGCCAGCAGCTTGGGTGTTCGGGACCGGGACGAGCAGTACTTC.

This sequence joins TRBV6-1 and TRBJ1-5; D possibly corresponds to TRBD1 (6 bases). V was cut by 2 bases and J by 5 bases, with 16 bases left in between. Germline CDR1 reads MNHNS; CDR2 reads SASEGT. The CDR3 is 16 residues long. CDR3 region: CASSERGGGPYQPQHF. In DNA form, the CDR3 reads TGTGCCAGCAGTGAACGAGGGGGGGGTCCCTATCAGCCCCAGCATTTT.

The genes are TRBV4-1 and TRBJ2-1; D gene uncertain. Trimming removed 3 bases at V and 3 bases at J, with 12 bases between. The CDR3 is 15 residues long. Germline CDR1 reads MGHRA; CDR2 reads YSYEKL. The CDR3 spells CASSQTGHLYNEQFF. CDR3 nucleotides: TGCGCCAGCAGCCAGACGGGCCACCTCTACAATGAGCAGTTCTTC.

V usage is TRBV7-9 and J usage is TRBJ1-6; D is possibly TRBD1 (6 bases). The germline V and J ends were trimmed by 5 bases and 6 bases, with 17 bases remaining between them. CDR1 and CDR2 from the germline V gene are SEHNR and FQNEAQ (reference sequence). CDR3 length: 16 amino acids. For the CDR3, the DNA is TGTGCCAGCAGCCCTCCCATACAGGGTTCTAATTCACCCCTCCACTTT. Its translation: CASSPPIQGSNSPLHF.

This chain uses TRBV18 with TRBJ2-1; D gene ambiguous. There are 16 residues in the CDR3. The germline V gene encodes CDR1 KGHSH and CDR2 LQKENI. The ends were cut back, 6 bases at V and 2 bases at J, with 17 bases in the middle. The CDR3 DNA is TGTGCCAGCTCTCCGAGGAGACTTCTTCCCTACAATGAGCAGTTCTTC. It translates to CASSPRRLLPYNEQFF.

The rearrangement links TRBV28 to TRBJ1-5; a possible D gene is TRBD1 (6 bases). The CDR3 is made up of 13 amino acids. Trimming left V 10 bases short and J 3 bases short, with 13 bases between. Germline CDR1 MDHEN, CDR2 SYDVKM. In DNA form, the CDR3 reads TGTGCCATTGAGGGGGGCGACAATCAGCCCCAGCATTTT. Amino acid sequence: CAIEGGDNQPQHF.

V is TRBV28 and J is TRBJ2-2, with a weak D call TRBD2 (7 bases). V lost 8 bases and J 1 base, leaving 11 bases between the germline ends. Germline CDR1 is MDHEN and CDR2 is SYDVKM. This CDR3 contains 14 residues. The CDR3 sequence: CASGGALNTGELFF. In DNA form, the CDR3 reads TGTGCCAGCGGGGGGGCTTTGAACACCGGGGAGCTGTTTTTT.

The rearrangement joins TRBV6-6 to TRBJ1-4; D possibly corresponds to TRBD1 (5 bases). This CDR3 has 14 residues. Trimming took off 9 bases at V and 5 bases at J, with 16 bases between the two ends. Looked up from germline, CDR1 is MNHNY and CDR2 is SVGAGI (reference sequence). The chain's CDR3 is CARAGTGLNEKLFF. DNA for the CDR3: TGTGCCAGAGCCGGTACGGGACTCAATGAAAAACTGTTTTTT.

The J gene is TRBJ1-2, the V gene TRBV6-5; 8 positions match TRBD1. Per germline, CDR1 MNHEY and CDR2 SVGAGI. The V gene end was trimmed by 4 bases and the J gene end by 8 bases; junction bases not matched to a gene: 6. This CDR3 contains 13 residues. The CDR3 here is CASSFTGGEGYTF. The CDR3 bases are TGTGCCAGCAGTTTCACAGGGGGAGAAGGCTACACCTTC.